Given below is one T cell receptor beta chain in context. The record originates from a study of OX40 agonist ivuxolimab in advanced cancers. Study information: A male proportion of 82.7% was recorded, with mean age around 60 years and range 23 to 79.

The data were produced by immunoSEQ multiplex PCR, yet TCRdb's version contains in-frame clones alone and is incomplete. The table records approximately 70,000 clones, around 88% of them present only once. Germline CDR1 and CDR2: SGHTA and FQGNSA. Trimming removed 2 bases from V and 2 bases from J, with 12 bases in between. The CDR3 is made up of 15 amino acids. The chain couples TRBV7-2 to TRBJ1-1; D gene uncertain. The material sequenced was CD4+ or CD8+ T cells sorted from blood, taken in a trial of the OX40 agonist ivuxolimab. This clonotype was sampled from an adult with an advanced solid tumor such as melanoma, head and neck, liver or kidney cancer. The CDR3 sequence is CASSLLFGPNTEAFF. The CDR3, as DNA: TGTGCCAGCAGCTTACTGTTCGGCCCCAACACTGAAGCTTTCTTT.